This T cell receptor (beta chain) was captured by sequencing in a study of cytomegalovirus exposure and HLA in healthy donors. In regard to this clone: Its target is unknown.

With V trimmed by 6 bases and J by 7 bases, 6 bases remained unmatched. This CDR3 is 13 amino acids long. The germline V gene has CDR1 LNHDA and CDR2 SQIVND (reference sequence). Study-wide points: Later, an analysis showed that TCR beta chains associated with HLA were more clonally expanded than others that were equally common. The study assumed roughly uniform donor sequencing depth for presence/absence analyses.

Use of 60 Vbeta and 13 Jbeta primers characterized the PCR. The assay was immunoSEQ multiplex PCR, and TCRdb's table has in-frame clones only and misses some. Of 120,000 or so clones in the sample, about 81% were seen once. Each donor's status was that of a healthy bone marrow donor. Donors sampled were nominally healthy, though unrecorded immune exposures were likely. The TCR originated in a woman between 40 and 50 years old in good health and CMV-seropositive. This chain uses TRBV19 with TRBJ1-2; 9 bases match TRBD1. Sample: PBMCs. This CDR3 is CASSRDRVSGYTF. The CDR3 bases are TGTGCCAGTAGCCGGGACAGGGTTAGTGGCTACACCTTC.